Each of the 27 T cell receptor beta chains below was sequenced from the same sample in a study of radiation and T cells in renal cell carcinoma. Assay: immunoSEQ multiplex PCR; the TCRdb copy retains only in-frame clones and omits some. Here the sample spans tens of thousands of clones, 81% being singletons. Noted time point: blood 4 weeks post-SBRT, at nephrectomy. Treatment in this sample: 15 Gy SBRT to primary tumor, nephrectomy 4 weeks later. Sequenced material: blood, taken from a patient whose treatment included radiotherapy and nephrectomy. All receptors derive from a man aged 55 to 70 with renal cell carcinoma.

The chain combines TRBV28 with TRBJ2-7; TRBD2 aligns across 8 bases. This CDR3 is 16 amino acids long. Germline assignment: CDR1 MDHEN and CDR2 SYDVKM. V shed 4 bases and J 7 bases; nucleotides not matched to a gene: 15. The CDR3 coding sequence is TGTGCCAGCAGTTCCCGCTGGGGAGCGGGAGTAGGGGAGCAGTACTTC. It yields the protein CASSSRWGAGVGEQYF. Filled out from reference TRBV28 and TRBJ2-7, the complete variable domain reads DVKVTQSSRYLVKRTGEKVFLECVQDMDHENMFWYRQDPGLGLRLIYFSYDVKMKEKGDIPEGYSVSREKKERFSLILESASTNQTSMYLCASSSRWGAGVGEQYFGPGTRLTVT.

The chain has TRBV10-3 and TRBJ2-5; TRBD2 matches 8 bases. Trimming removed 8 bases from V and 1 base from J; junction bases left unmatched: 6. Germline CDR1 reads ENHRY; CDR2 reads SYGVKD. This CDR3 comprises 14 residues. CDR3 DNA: TGTGCCATCGCGGGAGGCGGGAGCCAAGAGACCCAGTACTTC. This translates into CAIAGGGSQETQYF.

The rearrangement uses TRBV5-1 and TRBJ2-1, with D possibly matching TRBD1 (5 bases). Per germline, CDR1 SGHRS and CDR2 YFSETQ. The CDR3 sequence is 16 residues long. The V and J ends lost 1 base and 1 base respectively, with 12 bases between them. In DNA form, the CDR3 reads TGCGCCAGCAGCTTGCGAAACAGGCTATCCTACAATGAGCAGTTCTTC. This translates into CASSLRNRLSYNEQFF. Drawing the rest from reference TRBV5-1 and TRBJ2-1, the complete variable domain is KAGVTQTPRYLIKTRGQQVTLSCSPISGHRSVSWYQQTPGQGLQFLFEYFSETQRNKGNFPGRFSGRQFSNSRSEMNVSTLELGDSALYLCASSLRNRLSYNEQFFGPGTRLTVL.

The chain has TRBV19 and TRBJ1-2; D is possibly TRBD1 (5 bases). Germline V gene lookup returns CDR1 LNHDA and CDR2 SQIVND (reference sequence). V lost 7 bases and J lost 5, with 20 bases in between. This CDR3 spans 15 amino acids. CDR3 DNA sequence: TGTGCCAGTATCCCCCGGGACTACGAGGATTATGGCTACACCTTC. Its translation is CASIPRDYEDYGYTF.

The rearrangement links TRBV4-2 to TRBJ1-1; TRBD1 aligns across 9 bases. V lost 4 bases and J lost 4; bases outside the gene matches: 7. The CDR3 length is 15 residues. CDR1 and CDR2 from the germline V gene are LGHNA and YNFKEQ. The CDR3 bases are TGTGCCAGCAGCCGGGACCTACAGGGGGCCACTGAAGCTTTCTTT. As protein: CASSRDLQGATEAFF.

The chain's CDR3 is CASSVGGSGRAYETQYF. DNA of the CDR3: TGTGCCAGCAGCGTAGGGGGTAGCGGGAGGGCTTACGAGACCCAGTACTTC. This chain joins TRBV9 and TRBJ2-5, with 11 bases that match TRBD2. The J segment lost 5 bases and the V segment lost 0 bases, leaving 9 bases of the junction unmatched. CDR1 is SGDLS and CDR2 is YYNGEE in the germline V gene. This CDR3 comprises 17 residues.

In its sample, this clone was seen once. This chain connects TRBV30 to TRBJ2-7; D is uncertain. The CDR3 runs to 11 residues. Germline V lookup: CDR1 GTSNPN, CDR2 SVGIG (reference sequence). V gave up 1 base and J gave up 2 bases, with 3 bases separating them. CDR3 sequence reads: CAWSGTYEQYF. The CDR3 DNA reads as TGTGCCTGGAGTGGAACCTACGAGCAGTACTTC.

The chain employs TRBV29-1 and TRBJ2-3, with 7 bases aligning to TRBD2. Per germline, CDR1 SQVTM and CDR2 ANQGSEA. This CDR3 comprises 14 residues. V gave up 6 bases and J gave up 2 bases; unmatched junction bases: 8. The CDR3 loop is CSVTGGGFTDTQYF. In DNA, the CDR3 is TGCAGCGTGACGGGAGGCGGTTTCACAGATACGCAGTATTTT.

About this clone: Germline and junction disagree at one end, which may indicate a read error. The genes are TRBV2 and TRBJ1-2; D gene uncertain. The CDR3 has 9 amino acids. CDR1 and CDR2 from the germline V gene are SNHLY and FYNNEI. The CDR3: CASGRQMFF. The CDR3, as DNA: TGTGCCAGCGGCCGGCAGATGTTCTTC.

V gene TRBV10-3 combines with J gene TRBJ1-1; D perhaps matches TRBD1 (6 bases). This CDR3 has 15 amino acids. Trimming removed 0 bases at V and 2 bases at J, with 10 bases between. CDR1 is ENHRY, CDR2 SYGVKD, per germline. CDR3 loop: CAISESGTTNTEAFF. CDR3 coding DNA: TGTGCCATCAGTGAGTCTGGGACAACTAACACTGAAGCTTTCTTT.

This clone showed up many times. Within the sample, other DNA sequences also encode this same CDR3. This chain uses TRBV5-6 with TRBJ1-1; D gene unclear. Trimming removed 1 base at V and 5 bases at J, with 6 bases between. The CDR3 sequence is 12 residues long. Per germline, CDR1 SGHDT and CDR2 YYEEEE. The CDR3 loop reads CASSLRGTEAFF. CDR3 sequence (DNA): TGTGCCAGCAGCTTGCGTGGAACTGAAGCTTTCTTT. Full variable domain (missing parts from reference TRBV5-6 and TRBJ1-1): DAGVTQSPTHLIKTRGQQVTLRCSPKSGHDTVSWYQQALGQGPQFIFQYYEEEERQRGNFPDRFSGHQFPNYSSELNVNALLLGDSALYLCASSLRGTEAFFGQGTRLTVV.

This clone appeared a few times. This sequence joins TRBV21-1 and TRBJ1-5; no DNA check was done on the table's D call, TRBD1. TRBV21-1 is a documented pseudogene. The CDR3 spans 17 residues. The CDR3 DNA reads TGTGCCAGCAGCAAATCGAAGGACAGGGGATTTGGGCAGCCCCAGCATTTT. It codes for CASSKSKDRGFGQPQHF.

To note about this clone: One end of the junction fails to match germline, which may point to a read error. CDR3 DNA: TGTGCCAGCAGTTTGGGCGGGGCGACTCAGTCCTACAATGAGCAGTTCTTC. Its protein product is CASSLGGATQSYNEQFF. V gene TRBV5-4 combines with J gene TRBJ2-1; D may be TRBD2 (6 bases). The CDR3 length is 17 residues. Germline V gene data show CDR1 as SGHNT and CDR2 as YYREEE (reference sequence).

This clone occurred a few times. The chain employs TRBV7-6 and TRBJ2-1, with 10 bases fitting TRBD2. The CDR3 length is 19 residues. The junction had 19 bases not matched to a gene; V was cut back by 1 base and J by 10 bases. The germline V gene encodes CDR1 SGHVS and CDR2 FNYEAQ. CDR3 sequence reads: CASSLGPGSSGRVSTEQFF. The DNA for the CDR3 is TGTGCCAGCAGCTTAGGTCCAGGTTCGAGCGGGAGGGTCAGCACGGAGCAGTTCTTC.

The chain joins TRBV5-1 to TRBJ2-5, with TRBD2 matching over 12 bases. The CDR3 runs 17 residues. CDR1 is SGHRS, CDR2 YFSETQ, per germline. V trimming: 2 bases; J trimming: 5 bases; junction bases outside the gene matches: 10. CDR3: CASSFGLAGSGGETQYF. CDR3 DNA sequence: TGCGCCAGCAGCTTTGGACTAGCGGGATCGGGTGGGGAGACCCAGTACTTC.

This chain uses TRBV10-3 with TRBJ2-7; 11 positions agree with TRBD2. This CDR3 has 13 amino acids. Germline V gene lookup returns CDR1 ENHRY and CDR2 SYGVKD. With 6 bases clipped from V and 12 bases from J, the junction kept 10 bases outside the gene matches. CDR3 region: CAISSRLAGLMYF. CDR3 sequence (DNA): TGTGCCATCAGCTCACGACTAGCGGGATTGATGTACTTC.

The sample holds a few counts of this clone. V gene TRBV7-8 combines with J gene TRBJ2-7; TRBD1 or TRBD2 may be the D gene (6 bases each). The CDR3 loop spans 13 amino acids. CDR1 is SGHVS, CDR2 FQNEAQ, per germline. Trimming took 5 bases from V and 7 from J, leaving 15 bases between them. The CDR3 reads CASSRQEGSEQYF. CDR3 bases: TGTGCCAGCAGCAGACAGGAGGGGAGTGAGCAGTACTTC.

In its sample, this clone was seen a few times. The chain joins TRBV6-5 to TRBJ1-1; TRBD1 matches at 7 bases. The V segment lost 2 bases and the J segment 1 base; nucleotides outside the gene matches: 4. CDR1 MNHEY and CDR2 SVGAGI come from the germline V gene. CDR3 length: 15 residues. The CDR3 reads CASSYLQGRNTEAFF. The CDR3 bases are TGTGCCAGCAGTTACCTACAGGGGCGGAACACTGAAGCTTTCTTT.

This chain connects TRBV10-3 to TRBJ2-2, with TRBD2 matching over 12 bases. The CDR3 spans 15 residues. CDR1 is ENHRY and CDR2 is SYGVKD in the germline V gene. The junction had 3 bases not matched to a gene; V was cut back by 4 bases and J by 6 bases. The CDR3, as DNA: TGTGCCATCAGTGGAGGACTAGCGGGATCCGGGGAGCTGTTTTTT. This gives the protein CAISGGLAGSGELFF.

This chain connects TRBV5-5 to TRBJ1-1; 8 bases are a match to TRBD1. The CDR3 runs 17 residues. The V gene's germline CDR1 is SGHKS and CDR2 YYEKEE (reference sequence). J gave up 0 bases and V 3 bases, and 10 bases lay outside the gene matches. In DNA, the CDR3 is TGTGCCAGCAGCTCCTTCAGGGGGCGGACCATGAACACTGAAGCTTTCTTT. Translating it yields CASSSFRGRTMNTEAFF.

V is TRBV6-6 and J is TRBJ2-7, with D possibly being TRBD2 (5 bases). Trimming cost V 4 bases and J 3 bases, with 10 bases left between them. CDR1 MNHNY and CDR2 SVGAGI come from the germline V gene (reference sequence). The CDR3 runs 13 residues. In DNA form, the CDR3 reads TGTGCCAGCAGTTCTACTAGATACTACGAGCAGTACTTC. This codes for CASSSTRYYEQYF.

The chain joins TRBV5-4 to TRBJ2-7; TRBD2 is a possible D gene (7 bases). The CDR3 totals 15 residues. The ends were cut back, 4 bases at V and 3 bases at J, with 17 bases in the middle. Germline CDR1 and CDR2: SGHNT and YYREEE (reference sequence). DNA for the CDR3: TGTGCCAGCAGCCACGGAGGGGGAGGGCTCTACGAGCAGTACTTC. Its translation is CASSHGGGGLYEQYF.

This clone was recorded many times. The CDR3 region has the DNA TGTGCCAGCAGCTTGGGGGGGAGCGACGAGCAGTACTTC. This sequence encodes CASSLGGSDEQYF. V usage is TRBV7-9 and J usage is TRBJ2-7; TRBD2 matches at 7 bases. After removal of 3 bases from V and 5 bases from J, the junction contained 4 bases not matched to a gene. The CDR3 is 13 residues long. CDR1 and CDR2 (germline): SEHNR, FQNEAQ (reference sequence). The variable domain in full, with the rest retrieved from reference TRBV7-9 and TRBJ2-7, is DTGVSQNPRHKITKRGQNVTFRCDPISEHNRLYWYRQTLGQGPEFLTYFQNEAQLEKSRLLSDRFSAERPKGSFSTLEIQRTEQGDSAMYLCASSLGGSDEQYFGPGTRLTVT.

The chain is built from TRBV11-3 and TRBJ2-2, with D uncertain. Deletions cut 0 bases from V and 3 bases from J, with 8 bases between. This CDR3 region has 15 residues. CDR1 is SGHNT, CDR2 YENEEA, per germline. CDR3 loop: CASSLDTLDTGELFF. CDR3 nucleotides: TGTGCCAGCAGCTTAGACACACTCGACACCGGGGAGCTGTTTTTT.

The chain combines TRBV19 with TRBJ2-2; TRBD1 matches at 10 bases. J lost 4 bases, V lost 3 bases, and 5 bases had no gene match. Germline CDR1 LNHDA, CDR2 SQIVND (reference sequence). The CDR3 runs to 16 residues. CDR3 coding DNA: TGTGCCAGTAGTATTAGACAGGGGGCCGGCACCGGGGAGCTGTTTTTT. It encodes CASSIRQGAGTGELFF.

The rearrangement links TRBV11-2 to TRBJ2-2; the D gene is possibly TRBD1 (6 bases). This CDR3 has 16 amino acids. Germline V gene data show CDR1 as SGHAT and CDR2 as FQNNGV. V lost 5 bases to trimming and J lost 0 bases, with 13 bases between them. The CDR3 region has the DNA TGTGCCAGCAGCCAGGACAGAGTAACGAACACCGGGGAGCTGTTTTTT. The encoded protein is CASSQDRVTNTGELFF.

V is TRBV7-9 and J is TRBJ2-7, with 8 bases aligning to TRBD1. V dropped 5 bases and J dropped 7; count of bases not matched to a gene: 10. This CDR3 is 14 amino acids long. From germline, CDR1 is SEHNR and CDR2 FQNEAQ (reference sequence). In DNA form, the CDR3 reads TGTGCCAGCAGCCATAGGACAGGGCTCCTTGAGCAGTACTTC. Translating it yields CASSHRTGLLEQYF.